These T cell receptor beta chains were read from a single sample in a study of blood T cell repertoires in COVID-19. Sequencing used immunoSEQ multiplex PCR; TCRdb keeps in-frame clones, though not all of them. The sample holds 200,000 to 250,000 clones, 88% seen once. The sequencing sample was made of peripheral blood. Source of these receptors: a man between 65 and 85 years old with acute or convalescent COVID-19. Each CDR3 is given with its conserved first and last residue. D genes are given only for firm matches. Some rows mark clone size as missing; the rest say once, few, many or name a class of expanded clone.

abundance	v_gene	d_gene	j_gene	CDR3aa	CDR3nt
.	TRBV7-9	TRBD1	TRBJ2-4	CASSRGTAKNIQYF	TGTGCCAGCAGCCGTGGGACAGCAAAAAACATTCAGTACTTC
.	TRBV7-5	.	TRBJ2-5	CVRSPTNPEGETQYF	TGTGTCAGAAGCCCGACAAACCCAGAGGGAGAGACCCAGTACTTC
.	TRBV29-1	.	TRBJ2-1	CSVKRGQQEQFF	TGCAGCGTAAAAAGAGGACAGCAAGAGCAGTTCTTC
.	TRBV19	TRBD1	TRBJ1-5	CASTGGRDNQPQHF	TGTGCCAGTACAGGGGGAAGAGACAATCAGCCCCAGCATTTT
.	TRBV19	.	TRBJ2-6	CASSQGSGANVLTF	TGTGCCAGTAGTCAGGGATCTGGGGCCAACGTCCTGACTTTC
.	TRBV2	.	TRBJ1-1	CASTTQGGITEAFF	TGTGCCAGCACCACCCAGGGCGGTATCACTGAAGCTTTCTTT
.	TRBV18	.	TRBJ1-1	CASSPPVSETEAFF	TGTGCCAGCTCACCCCCAGTAAGCGAAACTGAAGCTTTCTTT
.	TRBV10-2	.	TRBJ1-1	CASSEPGDRAEAFF	TGCGCCAGCAGTGAGCCGGGAGACAGAGCTGAAGCTTTCTTT
.	TRBV7-9	.	TRBJ2-7	CASSLLQATYEQYF	TGTGCCAGCAGCTTACTTCAGGCCACCTACGAGCAGTACTTC
few	TRBV28	.	TRBJ2-5	CASSLDRQETQYF	TGTGCCAGCAGTTTAGACAGACAAGAGACCCAGTACTTC
.	TRBV27	.	TRBJ2-1	CASSLGRGAVGDEQFF	TGTGCCAGCAGTTTAGGTCGGGGGGCTGTCGGGGATGAGCAGTTCTTC
.	TRBV20-1	TRBD1	TRBJ1-1	CSASRTGVGEAFF	TGCAGTGCTAGTCGGACAGGGGTTGGGGAGGCTTTCTTT
.	TRBV19	TRBD1	TRBJ2-2	CASSLGRVDRVNTGELFF	TGTGCCAGTAGCCTGGGGCGGGTTGACAGGGTAAACACCGGGGAGCTGTTTTTT
.	TRBV7-9	.	TRBJ1-1	CASSRTANTEAFF	TGTGCCAGCAGCCGGACAGCGAACACTGAAGCTTTCTTT
.	TRBV19	TRBD1	TRBJ2-5	CASNNRGRQETQYF	TGTGCCAGTAATAACAGGGGGCGCCAAGAGACCCAGTACTTC
.	TRBV2	.	TRBJ1-2	CASKVAAGNGYTF	TGTGCCAGCAAGGTAGCCGCAGGGAATGGCTACACCTTC
once	TRBV5-1	TRBD2	TRBJ2-4	CASSSQGSGGNIQYF	TGCGCCAGCAGCTCGCAGGGAAGCGGGGGAAACATTCAGTACTTC
.	TRBV11-3	TRBD2	TRBJ2-1	CASSPGLAGYNEQFF	TGTGCCAGCAGCCCGGGACTAGCGGGATACAATGAGCAGTTCTTC
.	TRBV7-8	.	TRBJ2-7	CASSLVASEQYF	TGTGCCAGCAGCTTAGTGGCTAGCGAGCAGTACTTC
.	TRBV19	.	TRBJ2-5	CASSIRQHYQETQYF	TGTGCCAGTAGTATAAGACAGCACTACCAAGAGACCCAGTACTTC
.	TRBV5-1	.	TRBJ2-7	CASSALSGTPTHEQYF	TGCGCCAGCAGCGCGCTCTCCGGGACTCCAACGCACGAGCAGTACTTC
.	TRBV18	TRBD2	TRBJ2-3	CASSPGLAGADTQYF	TGTGCCAGCTCACCCGGACTAGCGGGAGCAGATACGCAGTATTTT
.	TRBV6-6	TRBD1	TRBJ1-5	CASSQILETGGLSNQPQHF	TGTGCCAGCAGTCAAATACTCGAGACAGGGGGCTTAAGCAATCAGCCCCAGCATTTT
.	TRBV6-5	TRBD1	TRBJ1-3	CASRRQGYGNTIYF	TGTGCCAGCAGGAGACAGGGGTATGGAAACACCATATATTTT
.	TRBV2	.	TRBJ1-1	CASSPVAVDTEAFF	TGTGCCAGCAGTCCCGTGGCGGTTGACACTGAAGCTTTCTTT
.	TRBV5-1	TRBD1	TRBJ1-2	CASSPRDRGGYGYTF	TGCGCCAGCAGCCCCAGGGACAGGGGGGGCTATGGCTACACCTTC
.	TRBV27	TRBD2	TRBJ2-7	CASRLAGGDYEQYF	TGTGCCAGCAGACTCGCGGGAGGCGACTACGAGCAGTACTTC
.	TRBV28	TRBD1	TRBJ1-5	CASRGTGASQPQHF	TGTGCCAGCAGGGGGACAGGAGCGAGTCAGCCCCAGCATTTT
.	TRBV9	TRBD2	TRBJ2-2	CASSRSSGFVELFF	TGTGCCAGCAGCAGGTCTAGCGGGTTCGTGGAGCTGTTTTTT
.	TRBV19	TRBD1	TRBJ1-6	CASSATGANSPLHF	TGTGCCAGTAGCGCGACAGGGGCGAATTCACCCCTCCACTTT
.	TRBV5-1	.	TRBJ1-1	CASSLAGIDQGGEAFF	TGCGCCAGCAGCTTGGCTGGGATAGATCAGGGCGGTGAAGCTTTCTTT
once	TRBV6-5	.	TRBJ2-7	CASTTGTTYEQYF	TGTGCCAGCACCACCGGGACAACCTACGAGCAGTACTTC
.	TRBV11-2	TRBD1	TRBJ1-5	CASNPKTGDPRTDQPQHF	TGTGCCAGCAACCCGAAGACAGGGGACCCAAGAACCGATCAGCCCCAGCATTTT
.	TRBV2	TRBD2	TRBJ2-5	CASSERLAGEETQYF	TGTGCCAGCAGCGAGAGACTAGCGGGAGAAGAGACCCAGTACTTC
.	TRBV5-1	.	TRBJ1-4	CASSLGAVGNEKLFF	TGCGCCAGCAGCTTGGGAGCGGTTGGTAATGAAAAACTGTTTTTT
.	TRBV29-1	TRBD2	TRBJ2-3	CSVAGLAESTDTQYF	TGCAGCGTGGCTGGACTAGCGGAAAGCACAGATACGCAGTATTTT
.	TRBV9	TRBD2	TRBJ2-1	CASSVYSGIDVRNEQFF	TGTGCCAGCAGCGTATACAGCGGGATAGATGTGAGGAATGAGCAGTTCTTC
.	TRBV5-5	.	TRBJ1-2	CASSLYPGPGDGYTF	TGTGCCAGCAGCTTATACCCGGGACCGGGGGATGGCTACACCTTC
.	TRBV19	.	TRBJ2-5	CASSGQAAGETQYF	TGTGCCAGTAGTGGACAGGCGGCGGGGGAGACCCAGTACTTC
once	TRBV5-4	.	TRBJ2-2	CASSLEQGFPGELFF	TGTGCCAGCAGCTTGGAACAGGGTTTTCCCGGGGAGCTGTTTTTT
.	TRBV9	.	TRBJ2-3	CASSQQGGRDTQYF	TGTGCCAGCAGCCAACAGGGCGGCCGGGATACGCAGTATTTT
.	TRBV6-2/TRBV6-3	.	TRBJ2-7	CASSYSRPEQYF	TGTGCCAGCAGTTACAGCCGCCCCGAGCAGTACTTC
.	TRBV7-8	.	TRBJ1-5	CASSERYMSNQPQHF	TGTGCCAGCAGTGAGCGTTATATGAGCAATCAGCCCCAGCATTTT
.	TRBV7-2	TRBD1	TRBJ2-1	CASSLGQGAYNEQFF	TGTGCCAGCAGCTTAGGGCAGGGGGCCTACAATGAGCAGTTCTTC
.	TRBV19	TRBD1	TRBJ2-7	CASSASGTEGVQYF	TGTGCCAGTAGTGCCTCCGGGACAGAGGGGGTGCAGTACTTC
.	TRBV19	.	TRBJ2-2	CASSISHLNTGELFF	TGTGCCAGTAGTATAAGCCATTTGAACACCGGGGAGCTGTTTTTT
.	TRBV4-3	.	TRBJ2-5	CASSRTWGNQETQYF	TGCGCCAGCAGCCGGACGTGGGGCAACCAAGAGACCCAGTACTTC
.	TRBV12-3/TRBV12-4	.	TRBJ2-5	CASRIAETQYF	TGTGCCAGCAGGATAGCGGAGACCCAGTACTTC
.	TRBV19	TRBD1	TRBJ1-1	CASIPRDRARAEAFF	TGTGCCAGTATCCCTCGGGACAGGGCGAGGGCTGAAGCTTTCTTT
.	TRBV15	TRBD1	TRBJ1-3	CATSRTGQGAGNTIYF	TGTGCCACCAGCAGGACGGGACAGGGGGCTGGAAACACCATATATTTT
.	TRBV19	.	TRBJ2-1	CASSMGDITYNEQFF	TGTGCCAGTAGTATGGGGGACATAACCTACAATGAGCAGTTCTTC